The 18 T cell receptor beta chains below all came from one sample that was sequenced in a study of blood T cell repertoires in COVID-19. TCRdb's table, derived via immunoSEQ multiplex PCR, lists solely in-frame clones and lacks some. The sample holds 200,000 or so clones, roughly nine tenths seen once. The sample taken for sequencing was PBMCs or T cells enriched from blood (not recorded which). The receptors come from a man aged 30 to 45 who had recovered from COVID-19.

J is TRBJ1-6 and V is TRBV12-3 or TRBV12-4; D possibly corresponds to TRBD1 (5 bases). The germline V and J ends were trimmed by 10 bases and 7 bases, with 11 bases remaining between them. The CDR3 covers 12 residues. DNA for the CDR3: TGTGCCACACGACAGACCAATTCACCCCTCCACTTT. It yields the protein CATRQTNSPLHF.

The V and J genes are TRBV10-1 and TRBJ2-5; 7 bases agree with TRBD2. Germline CDR1 and CDR2: WNHNN and SYGVQD (reference sequence). The CDR3 runs to 14 residues. Unmatched junction bases numbered 14, after V lost 11 bases and J lost 5 bases. The CDR3 loop reads CAASYGGVDETQYF. DNA for the CDR3: TGCGCCGCCTCCTATGGGGGGGTTGACGAGACCCAGTACTTC.

The genes are TRBV4-1 and TRBJ2-2; D unresolved. The CDR3 has 15 amino acids. From germline, CDR1 is MGHRA and CDR2 YSYEKL. The V and J ends lost 3 bases and 0 bases respectively, with 8 bases between them. DNA of the CDR3: TGCGCCAGCAGCCATCTAGATGCGAACACCGGGGAGCTGTTTTTT. This translates into CASSHLDANTGELFF.

This clone was counted once. This chain joins TRBV6-5 and TRBJ1-5, with 7 nucleotides matching TRBD1. This CDR3 is built from 13 residues. V shed 8 bases and J 2 bases; nucleotides not matched to a gene: 3. Germline assignment: CDR1 MNHEY and CDR2 SVGAGI. As DNA, the CDR3 is TGTGCCAGCCGCGACAGGGGCAATCAGCCCCAGCATTTT. Its protein is CASRDRGNQPQHF.

This clone was seen more than once but under ten times. V is TRBV11-2 and J is TRBJ1-2; 11 nucleotides agree with TRBD1. The CDR3 runs 17 residues. The V segment lost 4 bases and the J segment 6 bases; nucleotides outside the gene matches: 13. Germline loops: CDR1 SGHAT, CDR2 FQNNGV. The CDR3 bases are TGTGCCAGCAGCTCAACTAGGACAGGGGGCGCCTTTAATGGCTACACCTTC. It translates to CASSSTRTGGAFNGYTF.

V gene TRBV4-3 combines with J gene TRBJ1-2; TRBD1 aligns across 7 bases. Germline V gene sequence: CDR1 LGHNA, CDR2 YSLEER. Trimming removed 1 base from V and 5 bases from J; junction bases left unmatched: 16. This CDR3 spans 18 amino acids. DNA of the CDR3: TGCGCCAGCAGCCAAGTAGCGCGACAGGGAATAAGTCTATATGGCTACACCTTC. Amino acid sequence: CASSQVARQGISLYGYTF.

V and J are TRBV25-1 and TRBJ2-2; 8 bases map to TRBD1. The junction had 1 base not matched to a gene; V was cut back by 2 bases and J by 2 bases. CDR1 and CDR2 (germline): MGHDK, SYGVNS. The CDR3 is 15 residues long. This CDR3 reads CASSEQGANTGELFF. In DNA, the CDR3 is TGTGCCAGCAGTGAACAGGGGGCTAACACCGGGGAGCTGTTTTTT.

V gene TRBV28 combines with J gene TRBJ1-5; 8 bases fit TRBD1. J was trimmed by 5 bases and V by 8 bases; bases with no gene match: 11. This CDR3 region has 15 residues. Germline V gene data show CDR1 as MDHEN and CDR2 as SYDVKM. The DNA for the CDR3 is TGTGCCAGCGCCAGACCGGACAGGGTGGATCAGCCCCAGCATTTT. It encodes CASARPDRVDQPQHF.

V gene TRBV11-1 combines with J gene TRBJ1-2; D is unclear. The CDR3 consists of 14 residues. The V end was cut by 5 bases, the J end by 8 bases, with 18 bases between. Germline V gene lookup returns CDR1 SGHAT and CDR2 FQDESV (reference sequence). The DNA of the CDR3 is TGTGCCAGCAGCCATGGACGGCTCCGGGAGGGCTACACCTTC. Residues: CASSHGRLREGYTF.

This chain connects TRBV5-8 to TRBJ2-3; 8 nucleotides agree with TRBD2. The CDR3 is made up of 13 amino acids. CDR1 is SGHTS and CDR2 is YDEGEE in the germline V gene. Trimming cost V 6 bases and J 3 bases; bases outside gene matches: 3. The CDR3 bases are TGTGCCAGCACGCGGGGGGCTACAGATACGCAGTATTTT. Translating gives CASTRGATDTQYF.

This chain connects TRBV12-3 or TRBV12-4 to TRBJ2-1; 7 bases align to TRBD2. V trimming: 6 bases; J trimming: 9 bases; junction bases outside the gene matches: 8. The CDR3 runs to 13 residues. CDR3 sequence (DNA): TGTGCCAGCAGGCGGACTAGTTTCGGTGAGCAGTTCTTC. Its protein is CASRRTSFGEQFF.

On this clone itself: The junction and the germline gene differ at one end; a read error may be behind it. The V and J genes are TRBV12-5 and TRBJ2-1; D is ambiguous. CDR1 and CDR2 from the germline V gene are LGHNT and FRNRAP. This CDR3 spans 11 amino acids. CDR3 loop: CASGFGPSRVF. DNA for the CDR3: TGTGCTAGTGGTTTCGGCCCCTCTCGGGTCTTC. The full variable domain, rest sourced from reference TRBV12-5 and TRBJ2-1, is DARVTQTPRHKVTEMGQEVTMRCQPILGHNTVFWYRQTMMQGLELLAYFRNRAPLDDSGMPKDRFSAEMPDATLATLKIQPSEPRDSAVYFCASGFGPSRVFGPGTRLTVL.

The genes are TRBV7-6 and TRBJ2-7; a weak D match, TRBD1 (7 bases). The V gene's germline CDR1 is SGHVS and CDR2 FNYEAQ. Trimming took off 3 bases at V and 3 bases at J, with 9 bases between the two ends. The CDR3 is 13 residues long. CDR3 bases: TGTGCCAGCAGCTTGCAGGGGGGCTACGAGCAGTACTTC. This translates into CASSLQGGYEQYF.

The J gene is TRBJ2-3, the V gene TRBV2; TRBD1 aligns across 9 bases. Germline CDR1 reads SNHLY; CDR2 reads FYNNEI. The CDR3 contains 18 residues. The V segment lost 5 bases and the J segment 4 bases; nucleotides outside the gene matches: 16. DNA for the CDR3: TGTGCCAGCAGTATTAAGGGACAGGGCGGCGGGAGAGCAGATACGCAGTATTTT. As protein: CASSIKGQGGGRADTQYF. The full variable domain, rest sourced from reference TRBV2 and TRBJ2-3, is EPEVTQTPSHQVTQMGQEVILRCVPISNHLYFYWYRQILGQKVEFLVSFYNNEISEKSEIFDDQFSVERPDGSNFTLKIRSTKLEDSAMYFCASSIKGQGGGRADTQYFGPGTRLTVL.

This chain links TRBV27 with TRBJ2-7; the D gene is possibly TRBD2 (5 bases). This CDR3 region has 12 residues. V lost 9 bases to trimming and J lost 5 bases, with 14 bases between them. Germline V gives CDR1 MNHEY, CDR2 SMNVEV (reference sequence). CDR3 in DNA: TGTGCCAGTGGACTCCTCGGGGACGAGCAGTACTTC. Its translation: CASGLLGDEQYF.

The CDR3 DNA is TGTGCCTGGACCCGAACAGCGGGGGGCCGAGGCTACACCTTC. It is translated as CAWTRTAGGRGYTF. The rearrangement joins TRBV30 to TRBJ1-2; tentative D call: TRBD1 (6 bases). CDR3 length equals 14 residues. The germline CDR1 and CDR2 sequences are GTSNPN and SVGIG (reference sequence). V was pared by 4 bases and J by 8 bases, with 20 bases between.

The rearrangement uses TRBV18 and TRBJ1-6; D is undetermined. The CDR3 is 18 residues long. Germline V gene data show CDR1 as KGHSH and CDR2 as LQKENI. V was trimmed by 2 bases and J by 5 bases, leaving 19 bases between them. The DNA of the CDR3 is TGTGCCAGCTCACCAGTTTTTAACAGCCCATCTAATAATTCACCCCTCCACTTT. Encoded protein: CASSPVFNSPSNNSPLHF.

This clone has more than one count but fewer than ten. V is TRBV7-3 and J is TRBJ1-1; D call uncertain. Between the trimmed V and J ends, which lost 2 bases and 1 base, there was a span of 5 bases. Germline V gene sequence: CDR1 SGHTA, CDR2 FQGTGA. This CDR3 is built from 13 residues. The CDR3 sequence: CASSLFKNTEAFF. In DNA, the CDR3 is TGTGCCAGCAGCTTATTTAAGAACACTGAAGCTTTCTTT.